This T cell receptor beta chain is drawn from a study of CD8+CD57+ T cells in acquired aplastic anemia. For the study at large: On average, healthy donors gave around 9.8 million reads for CD4+ cells. Findings of the study overall: Patients and controls shared some 30 CD8+ CDR3 sequences, highly expressed in patients.

The template for TCR beta VDJ and CDR3 sequence profiling was genomic DNA. TCRdb re-derived calls from the reads in MiXCR, one entry per CDR3 protein. This sample has 180,000 or so distinct CDR3 sequences, with approximately 49% found just once. This clonotype came up many times. What it recognizes is unknown. This CDR3 has 14 amino acids. With 5 bases clipped from V and 6 bases from J, the junction kept 8 bases outside the gene matches. Germline V gene data show CDR1 as DFQATT and CDR2 as SNEGSKA (reference sequence). The chain employs TRBV20-1 and TRBJ2-7, with 12 nucleotides matching TRBD2. The sequence derives from a human donor in good health. Sequencing used sorted CD4+, CD8+, or CD8+CD57+ T cells (not recorded which) from PBMCs. The CDR3 DNA follows: TGCAGTGCTCCCCTAGCGGGAGGGCCCTCCGAGCAGTACTTC. Encoded protein: CSAPLAGGPSEQYF.